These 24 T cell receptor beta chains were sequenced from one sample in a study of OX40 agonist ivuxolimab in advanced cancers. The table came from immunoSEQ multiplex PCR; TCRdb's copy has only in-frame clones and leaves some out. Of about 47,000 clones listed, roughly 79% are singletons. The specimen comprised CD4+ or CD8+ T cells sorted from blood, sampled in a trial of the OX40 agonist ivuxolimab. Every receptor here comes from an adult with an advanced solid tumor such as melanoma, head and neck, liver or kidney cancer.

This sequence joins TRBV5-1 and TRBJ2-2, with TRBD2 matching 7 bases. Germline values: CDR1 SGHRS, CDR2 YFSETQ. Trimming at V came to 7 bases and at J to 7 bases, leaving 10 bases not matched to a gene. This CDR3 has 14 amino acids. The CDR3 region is CASGLAGENGELFF. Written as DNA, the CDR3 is TGCGCCAGCGGCCTCGCGGGGGAGAACGGGGAGCTGTTTTTT.

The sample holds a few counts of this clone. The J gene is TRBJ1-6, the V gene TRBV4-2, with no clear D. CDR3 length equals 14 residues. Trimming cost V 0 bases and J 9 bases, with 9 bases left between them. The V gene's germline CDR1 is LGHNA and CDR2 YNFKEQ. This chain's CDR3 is CASSQEGIGSPLHF. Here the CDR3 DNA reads TGTGCCAGCAGCCAAGAAGGAATAGGTTCACCCCTCCACTTT.

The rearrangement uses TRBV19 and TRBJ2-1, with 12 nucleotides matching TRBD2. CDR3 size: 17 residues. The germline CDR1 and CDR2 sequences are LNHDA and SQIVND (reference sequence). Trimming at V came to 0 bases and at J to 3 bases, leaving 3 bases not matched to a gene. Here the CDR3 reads CASSIDLAGGYYNEQFF. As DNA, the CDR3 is TGTGCCAGTAGTATAGATCTAGCGGGGGGGTACTACAATGAGCAGTTCTTC.

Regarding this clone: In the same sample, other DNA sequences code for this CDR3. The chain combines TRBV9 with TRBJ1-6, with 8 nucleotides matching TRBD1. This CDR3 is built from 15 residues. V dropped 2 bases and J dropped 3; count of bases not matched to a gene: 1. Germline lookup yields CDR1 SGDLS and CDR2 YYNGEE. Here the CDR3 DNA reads TGTGCCAGCAGCGTGGGACAGGACTATAATTCACCCCTCCACTTT. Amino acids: CASSVGQDYNSPLHF.

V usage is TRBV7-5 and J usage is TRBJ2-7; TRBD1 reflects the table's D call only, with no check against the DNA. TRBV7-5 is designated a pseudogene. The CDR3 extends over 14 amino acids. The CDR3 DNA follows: TGTGTCAGAAGCCGGGTAGGGGGATCCTACGAGCAGTACGTC. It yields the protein CVRSRVGGSYEQYV.

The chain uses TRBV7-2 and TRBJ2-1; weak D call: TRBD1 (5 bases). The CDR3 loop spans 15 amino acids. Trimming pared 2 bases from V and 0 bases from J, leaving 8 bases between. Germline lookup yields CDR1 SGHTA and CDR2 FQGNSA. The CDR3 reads CASSLLDSSYNEQFF. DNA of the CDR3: TGTGCCAGCAGCTTATTAGACAGCTCCTACAATGAGCAGTTCTTC. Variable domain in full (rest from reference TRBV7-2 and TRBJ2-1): GAGVSQSPSNKVTEKGKDVELRCDPISGHTALYWYRQSLGQGLEFLIYFQGNSAPDKSGLPSDRFSAERTGGSVSTLTIQRTQQEDSAVYLCASSLLDSSYNEQFFGPGTRLTVL.

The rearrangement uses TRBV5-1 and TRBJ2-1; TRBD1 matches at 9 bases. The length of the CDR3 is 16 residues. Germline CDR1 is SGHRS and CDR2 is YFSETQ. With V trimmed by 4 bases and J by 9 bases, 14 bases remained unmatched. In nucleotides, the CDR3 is TGCGCCAGCAGCCCCCCGGCTACAGGGGGCTTGGGTGAGCAGTTCTTC. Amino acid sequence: CASSPPATGGLGEQFF. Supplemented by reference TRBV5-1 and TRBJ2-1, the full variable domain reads KAGVTQTPRYLIKTRGQQVTLSCSPISGHRSVSWYQQTPGQGLQFLFEYFSETQRNKGNFPGRFSGRQFSNSRSEMNVSTLELGDSALYLCASSPPATGGLGEQFFGPGTRLTVL.

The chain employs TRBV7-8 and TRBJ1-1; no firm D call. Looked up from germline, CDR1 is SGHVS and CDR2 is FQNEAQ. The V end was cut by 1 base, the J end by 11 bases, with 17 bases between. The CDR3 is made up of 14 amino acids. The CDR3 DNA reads TGTGCCAGCAGCTTAGGGGTCTATCCCGCAAAGGCTTTCTTT. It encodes CASSLGVYPAKAFF.

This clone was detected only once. DNA for the CDR3: TGTGCCAGCACCCGTGCGAGCTACGAGCAGTACTTC. It yields the protein CASTRASYEQYF. The chain carries TRBV2 and TRBJ2-7; D not resolved. The CDR3 is 12 residues long. Trimming stripped 7 bases from V and 3 bases from J, with 10 bases between. The germline V gene has CDR1 SNHLY and CDR2 FYNNEI. Supplemented by reference TRBV2 and TRBJ2-7, the full variable domain reads EPEVTQTPSHQVTQMGQEVILRCVPISNHLYFYWYRQILGQKVEFLVSFYNNEISEKSEIFDDQFSVERPDGSNFTLKIRSTKLEDSAMYFCASTRASYEQYFGPGTRLTVT.

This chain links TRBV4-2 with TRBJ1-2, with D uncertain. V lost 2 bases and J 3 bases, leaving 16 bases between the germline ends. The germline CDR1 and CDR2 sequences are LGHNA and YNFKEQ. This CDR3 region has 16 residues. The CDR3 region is CASSQISEGIYYGYTF. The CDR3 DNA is TGTGCCAGCAGCCAAATATCAGAGGGTATTTACTATGGCTACACCTTC.

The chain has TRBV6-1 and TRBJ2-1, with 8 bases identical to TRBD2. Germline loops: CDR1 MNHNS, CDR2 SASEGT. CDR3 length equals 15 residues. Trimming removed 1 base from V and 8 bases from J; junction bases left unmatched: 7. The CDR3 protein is CASSEGAGGGDEQFF. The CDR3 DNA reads TGTGCCAGCAGTGAAGGGGCCGGGGGGGGCGATGAGCAGTTCTTC.

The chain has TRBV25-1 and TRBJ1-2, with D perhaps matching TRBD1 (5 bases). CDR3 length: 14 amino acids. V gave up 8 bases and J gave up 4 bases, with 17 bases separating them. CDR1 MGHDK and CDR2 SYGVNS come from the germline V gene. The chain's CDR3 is CASPKEDTFYGYTF. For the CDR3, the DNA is TGTGCCAGCCCGAAGGAGGACACCTTCTATGGCTACACCTTC.

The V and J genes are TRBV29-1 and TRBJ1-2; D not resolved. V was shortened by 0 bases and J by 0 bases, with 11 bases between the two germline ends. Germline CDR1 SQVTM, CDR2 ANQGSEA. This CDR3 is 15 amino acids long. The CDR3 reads CSVEDHVKTNYGYTF. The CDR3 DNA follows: TGCAGCGTTGAAGATCACGTAAAGACTAACTATGGCTACACCTTC.

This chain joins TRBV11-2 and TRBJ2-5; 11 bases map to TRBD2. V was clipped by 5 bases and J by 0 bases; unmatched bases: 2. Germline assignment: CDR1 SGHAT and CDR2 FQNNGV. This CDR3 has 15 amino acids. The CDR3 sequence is CASSPGLADQETQYF. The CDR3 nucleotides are TGTGCCAGCAGCCCGGGACTAGCGGACCAAGAGACCCAGTACTTC.

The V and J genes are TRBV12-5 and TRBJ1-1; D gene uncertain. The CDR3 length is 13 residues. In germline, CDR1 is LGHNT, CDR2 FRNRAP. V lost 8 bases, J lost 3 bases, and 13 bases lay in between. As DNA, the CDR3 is TGTGCTAGTACGCCGGACCCTGACACTGAAGCTTTCTTT. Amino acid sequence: CASTPDPDTEAFF.

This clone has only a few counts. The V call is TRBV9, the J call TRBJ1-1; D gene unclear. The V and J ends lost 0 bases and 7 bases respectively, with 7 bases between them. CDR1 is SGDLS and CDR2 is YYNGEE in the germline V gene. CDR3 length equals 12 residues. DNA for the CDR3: TGTGCCAGCAGCGTAGTAATGATTGAAGCTTTCTTT. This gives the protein CASSVVMIEAFF.

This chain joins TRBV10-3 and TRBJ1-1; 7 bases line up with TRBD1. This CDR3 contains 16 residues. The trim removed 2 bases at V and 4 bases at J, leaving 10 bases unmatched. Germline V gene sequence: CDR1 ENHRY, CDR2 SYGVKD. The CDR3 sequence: CAISEPPAGGGTEAFF. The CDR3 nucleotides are TGTGCCATCAGTGAGCCACCCGCAGGGGGGGGCACTGAAGCTTTCTTT.

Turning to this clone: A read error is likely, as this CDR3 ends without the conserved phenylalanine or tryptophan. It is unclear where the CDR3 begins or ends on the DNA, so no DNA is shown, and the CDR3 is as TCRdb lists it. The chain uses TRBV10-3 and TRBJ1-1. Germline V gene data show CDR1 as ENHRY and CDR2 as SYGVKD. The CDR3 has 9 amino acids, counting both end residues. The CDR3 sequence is CAISPPGLL.

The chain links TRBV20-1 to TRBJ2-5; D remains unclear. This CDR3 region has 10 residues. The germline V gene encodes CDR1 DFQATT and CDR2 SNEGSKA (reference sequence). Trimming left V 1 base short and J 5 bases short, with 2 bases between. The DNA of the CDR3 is TGCAGTGCTAGAGCGGAGACCCAGTACTTC. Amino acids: CSARAETQYF.

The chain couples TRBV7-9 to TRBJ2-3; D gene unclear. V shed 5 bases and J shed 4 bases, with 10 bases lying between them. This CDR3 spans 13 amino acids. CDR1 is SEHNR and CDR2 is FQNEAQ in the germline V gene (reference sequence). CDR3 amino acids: CASSPTAADTQYF. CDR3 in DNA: TGTGCCAGCAGCCCTACAGCCGCAGATACGCAGTATTTT.

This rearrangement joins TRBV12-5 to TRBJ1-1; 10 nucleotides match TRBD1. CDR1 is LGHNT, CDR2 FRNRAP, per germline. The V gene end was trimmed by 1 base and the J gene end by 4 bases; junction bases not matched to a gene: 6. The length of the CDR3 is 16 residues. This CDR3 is CASGLARGTGATEAFF. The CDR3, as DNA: TGTGCTAGTGGTTTGGCCCGGGGGACAGGGGCCACTGAAGCTTTCTTT.

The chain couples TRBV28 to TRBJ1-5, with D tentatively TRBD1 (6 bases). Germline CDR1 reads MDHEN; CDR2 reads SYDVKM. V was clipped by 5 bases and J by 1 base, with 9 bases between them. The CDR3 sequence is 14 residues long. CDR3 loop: CASSAGHSNQPQHF. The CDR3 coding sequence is TGTGCCAGCAGTGCGGGACACAGCAATCAGCCCCAGCATTTT.

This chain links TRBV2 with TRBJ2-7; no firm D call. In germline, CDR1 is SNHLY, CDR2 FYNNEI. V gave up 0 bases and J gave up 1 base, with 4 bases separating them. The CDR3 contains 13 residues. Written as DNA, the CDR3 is TGTGCCAGCAGTGAAGCGGCTTCCTACGAGCAGTACGTC. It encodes CASSEAASYEQYV.

This CDR3 is CASSEGQGRSLYEQYF. The CDR3 DNA reads TGTGCCAGCAGTGAGGGACAGGGGCGAAGCCTCTACGAGCAGTACTTC. The V gene is TRBV2, the J gene TRBJ2-7, with 10 positions matching TRBD1. Losses at the gene ends were 3 bases for V and 3 bases for J; bases not matched to a gene: 8. Germline-derived CDR1 and CDR2 are SNHLY and FYNNEI. The CDR3 totals 16 residues.